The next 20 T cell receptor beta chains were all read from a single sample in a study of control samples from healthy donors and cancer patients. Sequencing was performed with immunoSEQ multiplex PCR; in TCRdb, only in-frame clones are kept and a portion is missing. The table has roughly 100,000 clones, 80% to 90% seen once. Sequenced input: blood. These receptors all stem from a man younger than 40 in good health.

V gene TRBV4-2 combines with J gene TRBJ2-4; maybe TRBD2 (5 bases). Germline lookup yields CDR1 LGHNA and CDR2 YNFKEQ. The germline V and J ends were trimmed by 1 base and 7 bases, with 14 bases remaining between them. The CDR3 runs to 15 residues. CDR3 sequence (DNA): TGTGCCAGCAGCCAAGTGATCGGGAATGCGAACATTCAGTACTTC. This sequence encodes CASSQVIGNANIQYF.

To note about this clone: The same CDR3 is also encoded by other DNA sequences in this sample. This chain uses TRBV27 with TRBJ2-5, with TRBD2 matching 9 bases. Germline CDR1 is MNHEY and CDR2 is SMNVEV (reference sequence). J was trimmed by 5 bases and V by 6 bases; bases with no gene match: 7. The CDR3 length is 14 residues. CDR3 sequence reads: CASRLAGVQETQYF. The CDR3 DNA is TGTGCCAGCAGATTAGCGGGAGTTCAGGAGACCCAGTACTTC.

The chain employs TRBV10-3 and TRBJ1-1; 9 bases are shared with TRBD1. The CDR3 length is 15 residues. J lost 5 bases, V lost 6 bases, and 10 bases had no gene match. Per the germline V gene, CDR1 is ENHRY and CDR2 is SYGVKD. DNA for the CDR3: TGTGCCATCAGACCGGGACAGGGTGAATGGACTGAAGCTTTCTTT. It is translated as CAIRPGQGEWTEAFF.

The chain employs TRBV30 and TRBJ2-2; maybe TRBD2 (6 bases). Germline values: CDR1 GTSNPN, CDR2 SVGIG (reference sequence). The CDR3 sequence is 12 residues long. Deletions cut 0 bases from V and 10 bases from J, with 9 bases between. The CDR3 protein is CAWSVGGVELFF. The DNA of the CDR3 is TGTGCCTGGAGTGTAGGAGGGGTGGAGCTGTTTTTT.

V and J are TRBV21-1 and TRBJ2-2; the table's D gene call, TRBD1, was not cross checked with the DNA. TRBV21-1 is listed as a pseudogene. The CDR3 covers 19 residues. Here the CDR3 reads CASSKDPKPDRGLTGELFF. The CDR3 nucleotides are TGTGCCAGCAGCAAAGACCCTAAGCCGGACAGGGGGCTGACCGGGGAGCTGTTTTTT.

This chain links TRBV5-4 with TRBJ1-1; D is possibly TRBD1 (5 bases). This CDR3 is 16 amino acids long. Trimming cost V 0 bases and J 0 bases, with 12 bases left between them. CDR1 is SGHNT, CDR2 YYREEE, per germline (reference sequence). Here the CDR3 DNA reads TGTGCCAGCAGCTTGGGGGGACGGATTATGAACACTGAAGCTTTCTTT. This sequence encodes CASSLGGRIMNTEAFF.

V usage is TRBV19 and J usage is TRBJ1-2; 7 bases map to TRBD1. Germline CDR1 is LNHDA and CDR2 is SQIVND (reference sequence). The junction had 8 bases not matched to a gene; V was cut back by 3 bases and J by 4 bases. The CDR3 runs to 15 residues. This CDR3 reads CASSISQGSPYGYTF. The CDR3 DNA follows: TGTGCCAGTAGTATTTCACAGGGGTCCCCCTATGGCTACACCTTC.

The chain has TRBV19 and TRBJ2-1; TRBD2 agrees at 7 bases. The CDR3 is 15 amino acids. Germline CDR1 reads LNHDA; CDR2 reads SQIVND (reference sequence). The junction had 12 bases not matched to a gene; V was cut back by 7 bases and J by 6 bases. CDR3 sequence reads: CASTNFGGVRNEQFF. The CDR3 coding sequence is TGTGCCAGTACCAACTTTGGGGGGGTACGCAATGAGCAGTTCTTC.

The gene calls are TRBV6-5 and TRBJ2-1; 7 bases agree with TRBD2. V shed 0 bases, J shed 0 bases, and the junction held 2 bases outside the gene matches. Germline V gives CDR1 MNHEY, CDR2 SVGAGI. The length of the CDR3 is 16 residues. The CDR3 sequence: CASSYSLAGSYNEQFF. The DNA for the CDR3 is TGTGCCAGCAGTTACTCTTTAGCGGGCTCCTACAATGAGCAGTTCTTC.

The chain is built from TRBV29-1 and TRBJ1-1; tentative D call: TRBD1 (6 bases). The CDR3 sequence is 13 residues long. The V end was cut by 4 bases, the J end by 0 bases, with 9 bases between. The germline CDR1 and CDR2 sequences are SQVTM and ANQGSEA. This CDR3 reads CSVVGGLNTEAFF. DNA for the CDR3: TGCAGCGTTGTTGGGGGCCTGAACACTGAAGCTTTCTTT. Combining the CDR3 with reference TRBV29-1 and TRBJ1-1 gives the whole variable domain SAVISQKPSRDICQRGTSLTIQCQVDSQVTMMFWYRQQPGQSLTLIATANQGSEATYESGFVIDKFPISRPNLTFSTLTVSNMSPEDSSIYLCSVVGGLNTEAFFGQGTRLTVV.

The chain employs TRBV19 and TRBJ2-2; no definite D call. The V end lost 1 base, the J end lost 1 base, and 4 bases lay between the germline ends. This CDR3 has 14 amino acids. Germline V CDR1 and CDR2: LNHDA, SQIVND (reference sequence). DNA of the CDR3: TGTGCCAGTAGTATAGTTCAGAACACCGGGGAGCTGTTTTTT. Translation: CASSIVQNTGELFF.

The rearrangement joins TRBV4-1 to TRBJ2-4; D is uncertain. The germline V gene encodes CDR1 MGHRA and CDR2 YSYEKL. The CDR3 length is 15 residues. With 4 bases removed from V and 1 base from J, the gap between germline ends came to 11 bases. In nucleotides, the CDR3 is TGCGCCAGCAGCCTCACCGATGATGCCAAAAACATTCAGTACTTC. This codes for CASSLTDDAKNIQYF.

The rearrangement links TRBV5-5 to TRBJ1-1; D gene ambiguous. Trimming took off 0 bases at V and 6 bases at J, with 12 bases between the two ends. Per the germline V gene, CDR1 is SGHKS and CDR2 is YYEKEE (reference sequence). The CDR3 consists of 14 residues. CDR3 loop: CASSLAGTSSEAFF. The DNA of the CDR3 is TGTGCCAGCAGCTTGGCCGGAACATCCTCTGAAGCTTTCTTT. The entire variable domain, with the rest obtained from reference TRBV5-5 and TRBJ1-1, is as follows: DAGVTQSPTHLIKTRGQQVTLRCSPISGHKSVSWYQQVLGQGPQFIFQYYEKEERGRGNFPDRFSARQFPNYSSELNVNALLLGDSALYLCASSLAGTSSEAFFGQGTRLTVV.

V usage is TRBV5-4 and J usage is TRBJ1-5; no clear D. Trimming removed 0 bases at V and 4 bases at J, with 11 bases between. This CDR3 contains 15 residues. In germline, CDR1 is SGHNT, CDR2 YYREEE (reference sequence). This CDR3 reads CASSLGTAHNQPQHF. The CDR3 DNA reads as TGTGCCAGCAGCTTGGGGACGGCCCATAATCAGCCCCAGCATTTT.

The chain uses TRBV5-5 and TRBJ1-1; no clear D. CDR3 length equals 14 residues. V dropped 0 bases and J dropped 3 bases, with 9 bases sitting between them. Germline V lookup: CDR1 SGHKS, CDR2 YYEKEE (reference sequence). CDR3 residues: CASSLVGGDTEAFF. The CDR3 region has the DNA TGTGCCAGCAGCTTGGTCGGCGGAGACACTGAAGCTTTCTTT.

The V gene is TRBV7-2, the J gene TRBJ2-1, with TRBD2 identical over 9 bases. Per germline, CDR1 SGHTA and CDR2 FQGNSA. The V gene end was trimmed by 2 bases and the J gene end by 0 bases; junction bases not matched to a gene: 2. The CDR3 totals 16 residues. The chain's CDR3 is CASSLYSGSSYNEQFF. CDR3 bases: TGTGCCAGCAGCTTATATAGCGGGAGCTCCTACAATGAGCAGTTCTTC.

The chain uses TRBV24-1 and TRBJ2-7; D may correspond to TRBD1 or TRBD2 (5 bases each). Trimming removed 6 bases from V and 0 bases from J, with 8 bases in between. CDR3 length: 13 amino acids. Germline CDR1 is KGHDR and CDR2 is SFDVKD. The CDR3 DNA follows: TGTGCCACCAGTAGAGGGACCTCCTACGAGCAGTACTTC. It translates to CATSRGTSYEQYF.

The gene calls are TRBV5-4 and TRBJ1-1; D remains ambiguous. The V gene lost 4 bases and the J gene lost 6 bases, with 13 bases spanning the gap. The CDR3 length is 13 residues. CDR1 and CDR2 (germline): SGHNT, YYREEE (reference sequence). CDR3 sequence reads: CASSRIGSSEAFF. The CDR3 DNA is TGTGCCAGCAGCCGCATCGGAAGTTCTGAAGCTTTCTTT.

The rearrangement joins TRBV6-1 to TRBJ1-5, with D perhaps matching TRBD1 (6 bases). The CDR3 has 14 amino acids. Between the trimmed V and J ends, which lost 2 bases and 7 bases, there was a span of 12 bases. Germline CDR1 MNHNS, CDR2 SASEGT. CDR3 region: CASSESRGGQPQHF. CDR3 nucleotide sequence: TGTGCCAGCAGTGAAAGCAGGGGCGGCCAGCCCCAGCATTTT.

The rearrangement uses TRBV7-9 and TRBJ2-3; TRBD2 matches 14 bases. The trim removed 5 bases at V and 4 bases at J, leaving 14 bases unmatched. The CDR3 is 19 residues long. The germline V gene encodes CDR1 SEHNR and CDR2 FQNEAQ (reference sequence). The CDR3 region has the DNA TGTGCCAGCAGCCGGGGACTAGCGGGAGCCCCTCCAGAGGCAGATACGCAGTATTTT. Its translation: CASSRGLAGAPPEADTQYF.